Below, 28 T cell receptor beta chains from the same sample are listed, as sequenced in a study of regulatory T cells in long-lasting Graves disease. Specified time point: newly diagnosed GD, antithyroid drugs for less than 3 months. Extracted RNA from PBMCs served as the source of the TCR library. Arm-PCR of CDR3 regions and iRepertoire HTBI primers were used to build TCR beta libraries. MiXCR, applied by TCRdb to the multiplex PCR reads, yields one record per CDR3 protein. The table records a few hundred thousand distinct CDR3 sequences, 20% to 25% of them present only once. The specimen comprised peripheral blood mononuclear cells (PBMCs), sampled at new diagnosis, from a patient treated with antithyroid drugs. The source of these receptors is a female donor with Graves disease.

This clonotype was observed a handful of times. The chain recombines TRBV20-1 with TRBJ2-1; maybe TRBD1 (5 bases). The V gene lost 1 base and the J gene lost 6 bases, with 16 bases spanning the gap. Germline values: CDR1 DFQATT, CDR2 SNEGSKA (reference sequence). The CDR3 is made up of 15 amino acids. The CDR3: CSARGWTRASNEQFF. DNA for the CDR3: TGCAGTGCTAGAGGCTGGACACGGGCATCCAATGAGCAGTTCTTC.

This clonotype has at least ten counts. This sequence joins TRBV7-2 and TRBJ1-1, with TRBD1 as a possible D gene (5 bases). The CDR3 totals 15 residues. Germline lookup yields CDR1 SGHTA and CDR2 FQGNSA. The ends were cut back, 5 bases at V and 4 bases at J, with 17 bases in the middle. CDR3 in amino acids: CASSPQQGRGTEAFF. CDR3 nucleotides: TGTGCCAGCAGCCCTCAGCAAGGGAGGGGCACTGAAGCTTTCTTT.

This clonotype was seen at least ten times. The chain links TRBV7-9 to TRBJ2-3; 7 positions match TRBD2. CDR3 size: 14 residues. Per the germline V gene, CDR1 is SEHNR and CDR2 is FQNEAQ (reference sequence). The ends lost 5 bases at V and 2 bases at J; junction bases unmatched: 4. CDR3 DNA: TGTGCCAGCAGCCTGAGCGGGGTCACAGATACGCAGTATTTT. This translates into CASSLSGVTDTQYF.

With respect to this clonotype: A much larger clone sits a single nucleotide away, making a read error possible. The chain combines TRBV10-3 with TRBJ2-5; TRBD1 aligns across 7 bases. The germline gives CDR1 ENHRY, CDR2 SYGVKD. The length of the CDR3 is 16 residues. Trimming at V came to 3 bases and at J to 1 base, leaving 8 bases not matched to a gene. CDR3 residues: CAISEYHGTVQETQYF. CDR3 bases: TGTGCCATCAGTGAATACCACGGGACAGTCCAAGAGACCCAGTACTTC.

This clonotype was recorded a few times. The CDR3 DNA sequence: TGTGCCACCAGTGCTGGGACAGGGTCTCCTGAAAAACTGTTTTTT. It specifies CATSAGTGSPEKLFF. This sequence joins TRBV24-1 and TRBJ1-4, with TRBD1 matching over 9 bases. The length of the CDR3 is 15 residues. From germline, CDR1 is KGHDR and CDR2 SFDVKD. The junction had 7 bases not matched to a gene; V was cut back by 5 bases and J by 7 bases.

This clonotype was observed at least ten times. The rearrangement joins TRBV3-1 to TRBJ1-6; the match to TRBD1 covers 9 bases. The CDR3 extends over 14 amino acids. From germline, CDR1 is LGHDT and CDR2 YNNKEL (reference sequence). J lost 10 bases, V lost 5 bases, and 6 bases had no gene match. CDR3 region: CASSEGQGRSPLHF. CDR3 in DNA: TGTGCCAGCAGCGAAGGACAGGGGCGCTCACCCCTCCACTTT.

This clonotype was seen at least ten times. The V call is TRBV7-2, the J call TRBJ1-2; D gene uncertain. Trimming removed 3 bases at V and 4 bases at J, with 12 bases between. The germline CDR1 and CDR2 sequences are SGHTA and FQGNSA. CDR3 length: 14 amino acids. The CDR3 nucleotides are TGTGCCAGCAGCTTCGGGTTAGGAGGCTATGGCTACACCTTC. Protein sequence: CASSFGLGGYGYTF.

A note on this clonotype: A much larger clone lies one base from this, so it may be a read error. The J gene is TRBJ1-1, the V gene TRBV5-5; D is perhaps TRBD1 (6 bases). Germline CDR1 reads SGHKS; CDR2 reads YYEKEE (reference sequence). CDR3 size: 16 residues. The CDR3 sequence: CASSPGDTALNTEGFF. The CDR3 DNA sequence: TGTGCCAGCAGCCCAGGGGACACGGCCTTGAACACTGAAGGTTTCTTT.

The sample holds a few counts of this clonotype. This chain joins TRBV7-9 and TRBJ2-1; TRBD1 aligns across 12 bases. The germline CDR1 and CDR2 sequences are SEHNR and FQNEAQ (reference sequence). V gave up 7 bases and J gave up 6 bases; unmatched junction bases: 10. CDR3 length: 16 residues. The DNA for the CDR3 is TGTGCCAGCACTCCGCCGGGACAGGGGGCGCGCAATGAGCAGTTCTTC. Encoded protein: CASTPPGQGARNEQFF. Supplemented by reference TRBV7-9 and TRBJ2-1, the full variable domain reads DTGVSQNPRHKITKRGQNVTFRCDPISEHNRLYWYRQTLGQGPEFLTYFQNEAQLEKSRLLSDRFSAERPKGSFSTLEIQRTEQGDSAMYLCASTPPGQGARNEQFFGPGTRLTVL.

This clonotype came up many times. Written as DNA, the CDR3 is TGTGCCAGCGATCGACAGGGGAGTTTTGGGGACACTGAAGCTTTCTTT. Translation: CASDRQGSFGDTEAFF. V usage is TRBV9 and J usage is TRBJ1-1; 8 bases map to TRBD1. This CDR3 has 16 residues. Trimming at V came to 7 bases and at J to 3 bases, leaving 14 bases not matched to a gene. In germline, CDR1 is SGDLS, CDR2 YYNGEE.

This clonotype was counted ten times or more. The chain couples TRBV20-1 to TRBJ2-3; no reliable D call. Germline values: CDR1 DFQATT, CDR2 SNEGSKA (reference sequence). The CDR3 runs 11 residues. V was pared by 6 bases and J by 8 bases, with 12 bases between. CDR3 sequence reads: CSALTSGTQYF. For the CDR3, the DNA is TGCAGTGCCCTGACATCGGGTACGCAGTATTTT.

Notes on this clonotype: With a far larger clone one base away, a read error is the likely cause. The chain joins TRBV11-2 to TRBJ2-5; tentatively, D is TRBD1 (6 bases). CDR3 size: 14 residues. The germline CDR1 and CDR2 sequences are SGHAT and FQNNGV. For the CDR3, the DNA is TGTGCCAGCAGCCAGAACAGGGTCAAGAAGACCCGGTACTTC. As protein: CASSQNRVKKTRYF.

The rearrangement links TRBV30 to TRBJ2-7, with a tentative D call TRBD2 (6 bases). The V gene lost 1 base and the J gene lost 2 bases, with 18 bases spanning the gap. The CDR3 length is 16 residues. The V gene's germline CDR1 is GTSNPN and CDR2 SVGIG (reference sequence). CDR3 coding DNA: TGTGCCTGGAGTGCGACGGGACTGGGAACCCCCTACGAGCAGTACTTC. Its protein product is CAWSATGLGTPYEQYF.

V usage is TRBV9 and J usage is TRBJ1-2; 8 bases are a match to TRBD1. In germline, CDR1 is SGDLS, CDR2 YYNGEE. The CDR3 length is 15 residues. V lost 6 bases and J lost 2; bases outside the gene matches: 9. The DNA for the CDR3 is TGTGCCAGCAACGCAACCGGGACAGGCAACTATGGCTACACCTTC. This translates into CASNATGTGNYGYTF.

The chain uses TRBV7-9 and TRBJ2-3, with 16 bases that match TRBD2. Germline trimming cut 4 bases from V and 4 bases from J; bases unmatched to any gene: 5. CDR1 and CDR2 from the germline V gene are SEHNR and FQNEAQ (reference sequence). The length of the CDR3 is 17 residues. In DNA, the CDR3 is TGTGCCAGCAGCTCCGGGACTAGCGGGAGGGGGGCAGATACGCAGTATTTT. It specifies CASSSGTSGRGADTQYF.

The CDR3 coding sequence is TGTGCCAGCATCCAGGAAGAGACCCAGTACTTC. Translated, it gives CASIQEETQYF. This chain links TRBV7-9 with TRBJ2-5; D uncertain. Germline-derived CDR1 and CDR2 are SEHNR and FQNEAQ (reference sequence). V gave up 7 bases and J gave up 3 bases, with 6 bases separating them. The CDR3 consists of 11 residues.

This clonotype was counted at least ten times. The chain recombines TRBV7-3 with TRBJ2-5; 8 bases agree with TRBD2. Germline V gives CDR1 SGHTA, CDR2 FQGTGA. V gave up 5 bases and J gave up 5 bases; unmatched junction bases: 10. The CDR3 length is 15 residues. CDR3 in amino acids: CASSLRGGAGETQYF. In DNA, the CDR3 is TGTGCCAGCAGCCTACGGGGGGGGGCCGGGGAGACCCAGTACTTC.

This clonotype was counted only a few times. The chain couples TRBV24-1 to TRBJ2-2, with 11 positions matching TRBD1. CDR1 and CDR2 (germline): KGHDR, SFDVKD. J gave up 5 bases and V 9 bases, and 4 bases lay outside the gene matches. CDR3 length equals 14 residues. CDR3 amino acids: CATGGTGGTGELFF. The CDR3, as DNA: TGTGCCACCGGGGGGACAGGGGGAACCGGGGAGCTGTTTTTT.

This clonotype was seen at least ten times. The CDR3 sequence: CSAQAGAARTDTQYF. CDR3 nucleotide sequence: TGCAGTGCTCAAGCGGGGGCCGCCCGCACAGATACGCAGTATTTT. This rearrangement joins TRBV20-1 to TRBJ2-3; 8 nucleotides line up with TRBD2. This CDR3 has 15 residues. Germline CDR1 and CDR2: DFQATT and SNEGSKA (reference sequence). V lost 5 bases to trimming and J lost 1 base; unmatched junction nucleotides: 8.

DNA for the CDR3: TGTGCCAGCAGCTTCGGGACAGGGGGATACAATGAGCAGTTCTTC. Amino acid sequence: CASSFGTGGYNEQFF. The rearrangement links TRBV6-1 to TRBJ2-1; TRBD1 aligns across 11 bases. The V and J ends lost 6 bases and 4 bases, in that order; junction bases with no gene match: 5. The CDR3 has 15 amino acids. In germline, CDR1 is MNHNS, CDR2 SASEGT.

With regard to this clonotype: Possible read error: a much larger clone is one base away. V usage is TRBV7-9 and J usage is TRBJ2-7, with D tentatively TRBD1 (5 bases). Between the trimmed V and J ends, which lost 7 bases and 3 bases, there was a span of 10 bases. The CDR3 has 12 residues. Germline assignment: CDR1 SEHNR and CDR2 FQNEAQ (reference sequence). CDR3 loop: CASIVDSYEQYF. CDR3 nucleotide sequence: TGTGCCAGCATCGTCGACAGCTACGAGCAGTACTTC.

The genes are TRBV5-1 and TRBJ2-2, with D tentatively TRBD1 or TRBD2 (5 bases each). There are 13 residues in the CDR3. The V end lost 4 bases, the J end lost 6 bases, and 10 bases lay between the germline ends. The V gene's germline CDR1 is SGHRS and CDR2 YFSETQ. For the CDR3, the DNA is TGCGCCAGCAGCGTGGGGACGGCCGGGGAGCTGTTTTTT. This translates into CASSVGTAGELFF.

This clonotype was detected many times. The V call is TRBV12-3 or TRBV12-4, the J call TRBJ2-5; no clear D gene. This CDR3 region has 14 residues. Between the trimmed V and J ends, which lost 5 bases and 5 bases, there was a span of 15 bases. DNA for the CDR3: TGTGCCAGCAGTCCCGAGGCGGACGGGGAGACCCAGTACTTC. Translation gives CASSPEADGETQYF.

This clonotype appeared many times. This chain uses TRBV2 with TRBJ1-5; 8 nucleotides line up with TRBD1. V dropped 5 bases and J dropped 7; count of bases not matched to a gene: 4. There are 13 residues in the CDR3. Germline lookup yields CDR1 SNHLY and CDR2 FYNNEI. This chain's CDR3 is CASSTGGSQPQHF. DNA of the CDR3: TGTGCCAGCAGTACAGGGGGGAGCCAGCCCCAGCATTTT.

This clonotype appeared once. A read error may be the cause here, since a much bigger clone is one base away. The DNA of the CDR3 is TGTGCCAGCAGCCAAGGGGGGGAAGAGACCCAGTACTTC. Protein: CASSQGGEETQYF. This sequence joins TRBV11-2 and TRBJ2-5; possibly TRBD2 for D (7 bases). The CDR3 length is 13 residues. Germline V gene data show CDR1 as SGHAT and CDR2 as FQNNGV. V lost 5 bases and J lost 3, with 10 bases in between. Looking up the rest from reference TRBV11-2 and TRBJ2-5 gives the full variable domain: EAGVAQSPRYKIIEKRQSVAFWCNPISGHATLYWYQQILGQGPKLLIQFQNNGVVDDSQLPKDRFSAERLKGVDSTLKIQPAKLEDSAVYLCASSQGGEETQYFGPGTRLLVL.

This clonotype occurred many times. V usage is TRBV2 and J usage is TRBJ1-1; TRBD1 matches at 9 bases. Germline lookup yields CDR1 SNHLY and CDR2 FYNNEI. Unmatched junction bases numbered 8, after V lost 3 bases and J lost 9 bases. The CDR3 is made up of 14 amino acids. CDR3 protein: CASSELADRGKAFF. The CDR3 DNA reads as TGTGCCAGCAGTGAGCTGGCGGACAGGGGAAAAGCTTTCTTT.

The chain is built from TRBV6-5 and TRBJ2-2; weak D call: TRBD2 (5 bases). Deletions cut 4 bases from V and 4 bases from J, with 13 bases between. The germline gives CDR1 MNHEY, CDR2 SVGAGI. The CDR3 contains 15 residues. CDR3 sequence: CASSSNTRFTGELFF. The CDR3 DNA reads TGTGCCAGCAGTTCAAATACTAGATTCACCGGGGAGCTGTTTTTT.

This clonotype has at least ten counts. V usage is TRBV7-2 and J usage is TRBJ2-7; weak D call: TRBD1 (5 bases). The CDR3 is made up of 14 amino acids. Germline V gene data show CDR1 as SGHTA and CDR2 as FQGNSA. V dropped 2 bases and J dropped 2 bases, with 10 bases sitting between them. CDR3 region: CASSLRSGPYEQYF. The DNA of the CDR3 is TGTGCCAGCAGCTTAAGGTCAGGGCCCTACGAGCAGTACTTC.